A selection of T cell receptor beta chains follows, all from one sample in a study of spatial heterogeneity in lung cancer. Using its own MiXCR run on the 5' RACE reads, TCRdb lists one record per CDR3 protein. Of around 44,000 distinct CDR3 sequences listed, roughly 10% were seen once; the top ten hold 15% to 20%. Specimen: PBMCs, collected at follow-up. These receptors were collected from a female donor with early-stage non-small cell lung cancer. The CDR3 runs from the conserved cysteine through the conserved F or W. The D gene is left open where the match is weak. Only some rows state a clone size, as once, few, many or a class for expanded clones.

j_gene: TRBJ2-1; d_gene: .; v_gene: TRBV20-1; abundance: few; CDR3aa: CSALSGMRGYNEQFF; CDR3nt: TGCAGTGCCCTTTCCGGTATGCGGGGCTACAATGAGCAGTTCTTC
j_gene: TRBJ2-5; d_gene: .; v_gene: TRBV3-1; abundance: many; CDR3aa: CASSPLRQGLEETQYF; CDR3nt: TGTGCCAGCAGCCCTTTACGGCAGGGCTTGGAGGAGACCCAGTACTTC
j_gene: TRBJ1-3; d_gene: .; v_gene: TRBV7-9; abundance: many; CDR3aa: CASSPPGFGNTIYF; CDR3nt: TGTGCCAGCAGCCCACCGGGATTTGGAAACACCATATATTTT
j_gene: TRBJ2-3; d_gene: .; v_gene: TRBV7-3; abundance: many; CDR3aa: CASSRSPGTAVTDTQYF; CDR3nt: TGTGCCAGCAGCCGCTCCCCCGGAACAGCGGTCACAGATACGCAGTATTTT
j_gene: TRBJ1-2; d_gene: .; v_gene: TRBV9; abundance: few; CDR3aa: CASSVDSGYGYTF; CDR3nt: TGTGCCAGCAGCGTAGACTCGGGCTATGGCTACACCTTC
j_gene: TRBJ2-7; d_gene: .; v_gene: TRBV28; abundance: many; CDR3aa: CASSSGTLPYEQYF; CDR3nt: TGTGCCAGCAGTTCCGGGACTCTTCCCTACGAGCAGTACTTC
j_gene: TRBJ1-4; d_gene: TRBD1; v_gene: TRBV20-1; abundance: .; CDR3aa: CSARDNRGGEKLFF; CDR3nt: TGCAGTGCTAGAGATAACAGGGGAGGGGAAAAACTGTTTTTT
j_gene: TRBJ1-1; d_gene: TRBD1; v_gene: TRBV5-5; abundance: many; CDR3aa: CASSRQGSLGTEAFF; CDR3nt: TGTGCCAGCAGCAGACAGGGGTCCCTGGGCACTGAAGCTTTCTTT
j_gene: TRBJ2-5; d_gene: .; v_gene: TRBV7-9; abundance: .; CDR3aa: CASSPRINRVIQETQYF; CDR3nt: TGTGCCAGCAGCCCGCGAATCAACCGGGTTATCCAAGAGACCCAGTACTTC
j_gene: TRBJ1-1; d_gene: .; v_gene: TRBV25-1; abundance: .; CDR3aa: CASSGGGEAFF; CDR3nt: TGTGCCAGCAGTGGGGGGGGTGAAGCTTTCTTT
j_gene: TRBJ2-5; d_gene: .; v_gene: TRBV9; abundance: .; CDR3aa: CASSVGATETQYF; CDR3nt: TGTGCCAGCAGCGTAGGAGCGACGGAGACCCAGTACTTC
j_gene: TRBJ1-1; d_gene: .; v_gene: TRBV15; abundance: .; CDR3aa: CATFDGYEAFF; CDR3nt: TGTGCCACCTTCGACGGCTACGAAGCTTTCTTT
j_gene: TRBJ2-2; d_gene: TRBD1; v_gene: TRBV4-3; abundance: few; CDR3aa: CASSPRDRGTGELFF; CDR3nt: TGCGCCAGCAGCCCCAGGGACAGAGGCACCGGGGAGCTGTTTTTT
j_gene: TRBJ1-1; d_gene: TRBD1; v_gene: TRBV4-2; abundance: .; CDR3aa: CASSQGWTGKNTEAFF; CDR3nt: TGTGCCAGCAGCCAAGGTTGGACAGGGAAGAACACTGAAGCTTTCTTT
j_gene: TRBJ2-1; d_gene: .; v_gene: TRBV10-3; abundance: many; CDR3aa: CAIRGGVRDEQFF; CDR3nt: TGTGCCATCAGGGGGGGTGTCCGGGATGAGCAGTTCTTC
j_gene: TRBJ2-2; d_gene: TRBD2; v_gene: TRBV13; abundance: few; CDR3aa: CASSSGLAGNTGELFF; CDR3nt: TGTGCCAGCAGCTCGGGACTAGCGGGGAACACCGGGGAGCTGTTTTTT
j_gene: TRBJ1-4; d_gene: .; v_gene: TRBV20-1; abundance: many; CDR3aa: CSARSTIRNEKLFF; CDR3nt: TGCAGTGCTAGGAGTACTATACGAAATGAAAAACTGTTTTTT
j_gene: TRBJ2-6; d_gene: .; v_gene: TRBV20-1; abundance: .; CDR3aa: CSAPRGGPSGANVLTF; CDR3nt: TGCAGTGCTCCCCGAGGGGGGCCCTCTGGGGCCAACGTCCTGACTTTC
j_gene: TRBJ2-7; d_gene: .; v_gene: TRBV7-9; abundance: few; CDR3aa: CASSQRNTYEQYF; CDR3nt: TGTGCCAGCAGCCAACGAAATACCTACGAGCAGTACTTC
j_gene: TRBJ2-2; d_gene: .; v_gene: TRBV12-3/TRBV12-4; abundance: many; CDR3aa: CASSFLLQENTGELFF; CDR3nt: TGTGCCAGCAGTTTTTTACTACAGGAGAACACCGGGGAGCTGTTTTTT